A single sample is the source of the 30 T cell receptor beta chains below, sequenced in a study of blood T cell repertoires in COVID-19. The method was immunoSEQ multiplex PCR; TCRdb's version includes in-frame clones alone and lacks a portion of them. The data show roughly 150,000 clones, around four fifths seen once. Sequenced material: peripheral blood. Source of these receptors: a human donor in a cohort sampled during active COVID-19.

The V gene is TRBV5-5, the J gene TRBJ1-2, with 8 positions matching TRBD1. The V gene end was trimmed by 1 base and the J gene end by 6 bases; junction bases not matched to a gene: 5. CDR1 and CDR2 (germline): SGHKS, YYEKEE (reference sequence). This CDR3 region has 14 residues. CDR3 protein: CASSLNRGDDGYTF. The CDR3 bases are TGTGCCAGCAGCTTGAACAGGGGGGACGATGGCTACACCTTC.

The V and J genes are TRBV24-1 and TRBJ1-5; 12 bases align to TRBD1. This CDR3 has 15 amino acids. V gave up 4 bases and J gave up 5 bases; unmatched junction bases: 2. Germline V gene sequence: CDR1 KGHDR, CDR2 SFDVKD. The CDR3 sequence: CATSDRDRGHQPQHF. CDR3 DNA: TGTGCCACCAGTGACCGGGACAGGGGGCATCAGCCCCAGCATTTT.

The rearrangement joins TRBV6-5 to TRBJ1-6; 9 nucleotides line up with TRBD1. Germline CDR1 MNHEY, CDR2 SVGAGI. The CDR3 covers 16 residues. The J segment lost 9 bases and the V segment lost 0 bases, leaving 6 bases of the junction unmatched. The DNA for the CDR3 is TGTGCCAGCAGTTACTCTAGGACAGGGGCATCTTCACCCCTCCACTTT. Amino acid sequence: CASSYSRTGASSPLHF.

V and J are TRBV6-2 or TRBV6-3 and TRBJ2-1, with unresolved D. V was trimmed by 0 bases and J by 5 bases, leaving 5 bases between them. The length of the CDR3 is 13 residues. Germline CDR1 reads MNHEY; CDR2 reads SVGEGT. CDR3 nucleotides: TGTGCCAGCAGTTACTCCCGGGACAATGAGCAGTTCTTC. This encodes CASSYSRDNEQFF.

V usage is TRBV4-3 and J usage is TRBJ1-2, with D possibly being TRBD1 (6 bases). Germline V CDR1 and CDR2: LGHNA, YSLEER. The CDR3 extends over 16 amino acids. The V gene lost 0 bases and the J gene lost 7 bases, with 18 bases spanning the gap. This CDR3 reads CASSQDTRGNPFGYTF. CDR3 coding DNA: TGCGCCAGCAGCCAAGATACTAGGGGGAACCCTTTTGGCTACACCTTC.

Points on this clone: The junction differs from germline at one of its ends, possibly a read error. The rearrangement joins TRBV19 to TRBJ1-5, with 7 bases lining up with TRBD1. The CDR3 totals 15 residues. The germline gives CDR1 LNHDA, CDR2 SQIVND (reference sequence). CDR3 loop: CASRIGQAGNQPQHF. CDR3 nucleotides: TGTGCCAGTAGGATAGGACAGGCTGGCAATCAGCCCCAGCATTTT. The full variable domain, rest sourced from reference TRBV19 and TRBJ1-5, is DGGITQSPKYLFRKEGQNVTLSCEQNLNHDAMYWYRQDPGQGLRLIYYSQIVNDFQKGDIAEGYSVSREKKESFPLTVTSAQKNPTAFYLCASRIGQAGNQPQHFGDGTRLSIL.

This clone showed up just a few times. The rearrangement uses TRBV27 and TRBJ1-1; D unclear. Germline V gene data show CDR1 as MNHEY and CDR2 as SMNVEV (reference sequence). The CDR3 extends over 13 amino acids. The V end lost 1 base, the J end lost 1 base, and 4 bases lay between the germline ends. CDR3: CASSLYRNTEAFF. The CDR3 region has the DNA TGTGCCAGCAGTTTATACAGGAACACTGAAGCTTTCTTT.

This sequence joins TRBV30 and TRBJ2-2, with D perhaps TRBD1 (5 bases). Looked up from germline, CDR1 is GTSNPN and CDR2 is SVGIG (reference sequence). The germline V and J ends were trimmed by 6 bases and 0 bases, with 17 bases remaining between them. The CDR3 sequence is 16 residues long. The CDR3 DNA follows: TGTGCCTGCGATACAGGATACCCCGCGAACACCGGGGAGCTGTTTTTT. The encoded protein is CACDTGYPANTGELFF. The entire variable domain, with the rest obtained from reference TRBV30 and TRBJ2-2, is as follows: SQTIHQWPATLVQPVGSPLSLECTVEGTSNPNLYWYRQAAGRGLQLLFYSVGIGQISSEVPQNLSASRPQDRQFILSSKKLLLSDSGFYLCACDTGYPANTGELFFGEGSRLTVL.

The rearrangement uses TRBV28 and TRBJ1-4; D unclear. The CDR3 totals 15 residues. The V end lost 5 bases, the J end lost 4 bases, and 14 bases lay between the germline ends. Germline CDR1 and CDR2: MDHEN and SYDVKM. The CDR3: CASSPYVAINEKLFF. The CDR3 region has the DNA TGTGCCAGCAGTCCTTATGTCGCGATTAATGAAAAACTGTTTTTT.

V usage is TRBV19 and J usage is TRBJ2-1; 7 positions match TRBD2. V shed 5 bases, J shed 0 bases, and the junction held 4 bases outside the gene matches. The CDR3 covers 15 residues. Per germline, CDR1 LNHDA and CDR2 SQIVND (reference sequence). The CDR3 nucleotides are TGTGCCAGTAGTCCCCGGACTAGCTCCTACAATGAGCAGTTCTTC. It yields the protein CASSPRTSSYNEQFF.

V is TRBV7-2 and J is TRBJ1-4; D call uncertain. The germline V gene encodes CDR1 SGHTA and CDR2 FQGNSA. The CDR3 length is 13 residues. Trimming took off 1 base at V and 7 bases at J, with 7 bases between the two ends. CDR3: CASSLDQAEKLFF. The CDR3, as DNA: TGTGCCAGCAGCTTAGACCAGGCTGAAAAACTGTTTTTT.

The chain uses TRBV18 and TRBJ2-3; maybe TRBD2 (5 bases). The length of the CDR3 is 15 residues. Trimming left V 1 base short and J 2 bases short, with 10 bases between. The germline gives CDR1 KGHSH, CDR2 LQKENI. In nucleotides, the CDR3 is TGTGCCAGCTCACCACAGGAGGTTCTCACAGATACGCAGTATTTT. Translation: CASSPQEVLTDTQYF.

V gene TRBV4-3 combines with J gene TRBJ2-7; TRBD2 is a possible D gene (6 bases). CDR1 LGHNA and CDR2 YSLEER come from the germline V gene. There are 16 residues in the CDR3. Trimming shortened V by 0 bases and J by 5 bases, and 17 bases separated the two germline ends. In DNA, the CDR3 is TGCGCCAGCAGCCAAGAGCCTAGCAGGAGGGCCGACGAGCAGTACTTC. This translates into CASSQEPSRRADEQYF.

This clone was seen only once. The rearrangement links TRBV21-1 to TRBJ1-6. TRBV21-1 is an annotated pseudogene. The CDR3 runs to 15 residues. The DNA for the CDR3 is TGTGCCAGCAGTGAACTCGGGGGGCCGATCTCACCCCTCCACTTT. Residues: CASSELGGPISPLHF.

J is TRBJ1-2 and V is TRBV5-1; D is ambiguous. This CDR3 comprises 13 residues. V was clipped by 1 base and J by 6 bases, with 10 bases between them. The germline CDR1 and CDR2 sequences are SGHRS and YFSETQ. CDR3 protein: CASSLNGGHGYTF. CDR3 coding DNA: TGCGCCAGCAGCTTGAATGGCGGGCATGGCTACACCTTC.

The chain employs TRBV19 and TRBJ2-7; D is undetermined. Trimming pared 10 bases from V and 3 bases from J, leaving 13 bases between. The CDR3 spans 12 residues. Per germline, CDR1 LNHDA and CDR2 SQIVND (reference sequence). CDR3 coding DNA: TGTGCCACCGTTGACATGTACTACGAGCAGTACTTC. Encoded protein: CATVDMYYEQYF.

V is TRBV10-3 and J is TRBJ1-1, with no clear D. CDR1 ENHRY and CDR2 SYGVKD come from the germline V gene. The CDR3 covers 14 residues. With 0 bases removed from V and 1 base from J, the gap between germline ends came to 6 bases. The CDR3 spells CAISESPGNTEAFF. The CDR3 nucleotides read TGTGCCATCAGTGAGTCTCCGGGGAACACTGAAGCTTTCTTT.

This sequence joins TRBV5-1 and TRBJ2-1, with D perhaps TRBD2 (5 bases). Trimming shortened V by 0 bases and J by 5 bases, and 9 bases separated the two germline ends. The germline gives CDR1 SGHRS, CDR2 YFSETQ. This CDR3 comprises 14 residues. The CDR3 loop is CASSLGLTNNEQFF. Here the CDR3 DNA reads TGCGCCAGCAGCTTGGGACTAACTAACAATGAGCAGTTCTTC. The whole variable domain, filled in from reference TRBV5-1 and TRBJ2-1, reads KAGVTQTPRYLIKTRGQQVTLSCSPISGHRSVSWYQQTPGQGLQFLFEYFSETQRNKGNFPGRFSGRQFSNSRSEMNVSTLELGDSALYLCASSLGLTNNEQFFGPGTRLTVL.

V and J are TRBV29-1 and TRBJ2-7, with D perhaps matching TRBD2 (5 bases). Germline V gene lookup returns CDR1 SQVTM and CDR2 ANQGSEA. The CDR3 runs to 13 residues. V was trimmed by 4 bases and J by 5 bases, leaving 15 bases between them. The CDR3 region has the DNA TGCAGCGTTGGGAGACGGGGTTTTAACGAGCAGTACTTC. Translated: CSVGRRGFNEQYF.

CDR3 DNA: TGCGCCAGCAGCTTGTTGTCAGGGGATGGTGGCTACACCTTC. Protein: CASSLLSGDGGYTF. This chain connects TRBV5-1 to TRBJ1-2, with D maybe TRBD1 (6 bases). In germline, CDR1 is SGHRS, CDR2 YFSETQ. The CDR3 is 14 amino acids. V was cut by 1 base and J by 7 bases, with 14 bases left in between.

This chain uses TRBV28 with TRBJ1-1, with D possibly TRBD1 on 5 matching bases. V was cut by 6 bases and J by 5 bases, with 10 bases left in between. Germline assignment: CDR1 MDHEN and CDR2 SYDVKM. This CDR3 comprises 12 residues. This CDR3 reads CASSLRQTEAFF. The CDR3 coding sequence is TGTGCCAGCAGCTTAAGACAGACTGAAGCTTTCTTT.

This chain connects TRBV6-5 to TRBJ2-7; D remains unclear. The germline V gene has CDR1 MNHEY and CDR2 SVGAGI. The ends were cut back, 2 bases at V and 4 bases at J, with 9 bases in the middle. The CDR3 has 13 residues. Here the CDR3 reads CASSYLARYEQYF. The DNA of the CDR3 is TGTGCCAGCAGTTACCTGGCCCGATACGAGCAGTACTTC.

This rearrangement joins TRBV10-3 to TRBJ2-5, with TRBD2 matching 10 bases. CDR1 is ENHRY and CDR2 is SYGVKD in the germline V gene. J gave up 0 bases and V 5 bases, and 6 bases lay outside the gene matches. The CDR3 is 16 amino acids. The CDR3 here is CAISIGLADDQETQYF. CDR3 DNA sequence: TGTGCCATCAGTATTGGACTAGCGGACGACCAAGAGACCCAGTACTTC.

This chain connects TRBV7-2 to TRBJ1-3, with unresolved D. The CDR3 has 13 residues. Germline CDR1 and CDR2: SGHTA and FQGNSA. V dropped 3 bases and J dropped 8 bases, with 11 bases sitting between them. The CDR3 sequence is CASSFIYGDTIYF. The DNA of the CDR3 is TGTGCCAGCAGCTTTATCTACGGGGACACCATATATTTT. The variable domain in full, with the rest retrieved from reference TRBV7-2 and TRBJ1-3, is GAGVSQSPSNKVTEKGKDVELRCDPISGHTALYWYRQSLGQGLEFLIYFQGNSAPDKSGLPSDRFSAERTGGSVSTLTIQRTQQEDSAVYLCASSFIYGDTIYFGEGSWLTVV.

CDR3 DNA: TGTGCCAGCAGCTTGGCGGCTAGCGGCCTCGATGAGCAGTTCTTC. Its translation is CASSLAASGLDEQFF. The chain recombines TRBV7-9 with TRBJ2-1; 7 positions match TRBD2. Germline V CDR1 and CDR2: SEHNR, FQNEAQ (reference sequence). The CDR3 runs to 15 residues. V lost 3 bases, J lost 8 bases, and 10 bases stayed unmatched.

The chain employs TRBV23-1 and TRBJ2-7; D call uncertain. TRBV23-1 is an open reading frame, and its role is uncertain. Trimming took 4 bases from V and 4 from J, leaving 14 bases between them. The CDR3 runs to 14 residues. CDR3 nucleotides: TGCGCCAGCAGTCCAACAGATTCCCATTACGAGCAGTACTTC. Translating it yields CASSPTDSHYEQYF.

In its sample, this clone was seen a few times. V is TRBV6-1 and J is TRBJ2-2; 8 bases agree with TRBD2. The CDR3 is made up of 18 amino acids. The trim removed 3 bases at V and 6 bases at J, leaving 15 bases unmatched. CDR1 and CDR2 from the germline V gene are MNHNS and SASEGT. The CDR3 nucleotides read TGTGCCAGCAGTGAGCAGCCCCCGAGCGGGAGAAGAGCCGGGGAGCTGTTTTTT. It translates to CASSEQPPSGRRAGELFF.

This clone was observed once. The CDR3 DNA is TGTGCCAGCAGCTCGTGGACAGGGGAAGAGACCCAGTACTTC. This codes for CASSSWTGEETQYF. The chain carries TRBV7-9 and TRBJ2-5, with 9 positions matching TRBD1. The CDR3 contains 14 residues. V dropped 4 bases and J dropped 3; count of bases not matched to a gene: 3. Germline CDR1 SEHNR, CDR2 FQNEAQ (reference sequence).

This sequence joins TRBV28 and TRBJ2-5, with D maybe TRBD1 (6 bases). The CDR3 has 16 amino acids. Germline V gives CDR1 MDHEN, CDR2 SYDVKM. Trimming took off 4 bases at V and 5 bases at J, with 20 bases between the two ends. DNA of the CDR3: TGTGCCAGCAGTTCCAGGGGCGCATCCCTCACGGAGACCCAGTACTTC. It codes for CASSSRGASLTETQYF.

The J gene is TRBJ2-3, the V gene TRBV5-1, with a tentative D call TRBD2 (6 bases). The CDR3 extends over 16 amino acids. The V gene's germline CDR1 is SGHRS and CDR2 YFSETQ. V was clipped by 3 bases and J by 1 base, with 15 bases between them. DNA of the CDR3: TGCGCCAGCAGCTCCGGGACTCTCCTAGGCACAGATACGCAGTATTTT. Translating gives CASSSGTLLGTDTQYF.